These T cell receptor beta chains were read from a single sample in a study of T cell responses to AZD1222 COVID-19 vaccine. TCRdb's table, derived via immunoSEQ multiplex PCR, lists solely in-frame clones and lacks some. The sample consists of 150,000 to 180,000 clones, 88% of them appearing once. Sequencing used peripheral blood, obtained after recovery from COVID-19. These receptor sequences come from an adult who had recovered from COVID-19. CDR3s include the opening cysteine and the closing phenylalanine or tryptophan. Fields, in order: clone size, J gene, V gene, CDR3 protein. The listing skips clone size in some rows; elsewhere it reads once, few, many or a size class.

.	TRBJ2-7	TRBV2	CASSEAWEQYF
.	TRBJ1-1	TRBV19	CASSPRGGNTEAFF
.	TRBJ1-1	TRBV7-3	CASSQGQNTEAFF
.	TRBJ2-2	TRBV6-6	CASSYSNTGELFF
.	TRBJ2-4	TRBV4-3	CASSQAPQGGGIQYF
.	TRBJ2-7	TRBV10-3	CAISDPGLAGDHEQYF
.	TRBJ2-3	TRBV19	CASSSAGNTGATDTQYF
once	TRBJ2-5	TRBV19	CASSKPMRRETQYF
.	TRBJ1-1	TRBV5-1	CASSERAQGGTEAFF
.	TRBJ2-5	TRBV3-1/TRBV3-2	CASRSNREETQYF
.	TRBJ2-3	TRBV5-1	CASSRSGSGDTDTQYF
.	TRBJ1-2	TRBV2	CASRRDTNYGYTF
.	TRBJ2-1	TRBV5-4	CASSFGRQGGNEQFF
.	TRBJ1-1	TRBV5-1	CASSQSGSVLPTEAFF
once	TRBJ2-7	TRBV11-2	CASSQWTGGGYEQYF
.	TRBJ1-1	TRBV9	CASSVTGQGAAFF
.	TRBJ2-3	TRBV5-1	CASSMASSTDTQYF